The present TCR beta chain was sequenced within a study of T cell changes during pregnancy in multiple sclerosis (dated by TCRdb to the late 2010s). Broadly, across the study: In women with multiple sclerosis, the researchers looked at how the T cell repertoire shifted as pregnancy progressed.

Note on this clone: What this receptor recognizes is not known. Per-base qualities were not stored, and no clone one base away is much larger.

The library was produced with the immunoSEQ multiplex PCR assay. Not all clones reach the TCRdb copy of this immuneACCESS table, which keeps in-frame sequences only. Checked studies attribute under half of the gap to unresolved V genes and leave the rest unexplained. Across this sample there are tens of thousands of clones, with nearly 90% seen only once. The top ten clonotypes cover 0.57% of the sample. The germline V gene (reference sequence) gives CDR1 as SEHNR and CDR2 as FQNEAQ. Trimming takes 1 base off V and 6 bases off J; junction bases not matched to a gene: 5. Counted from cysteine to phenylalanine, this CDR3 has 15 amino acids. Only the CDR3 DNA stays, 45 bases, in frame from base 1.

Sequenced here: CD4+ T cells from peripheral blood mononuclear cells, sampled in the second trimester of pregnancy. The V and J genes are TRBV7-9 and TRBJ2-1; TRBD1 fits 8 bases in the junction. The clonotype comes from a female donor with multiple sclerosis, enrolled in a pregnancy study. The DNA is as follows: TGTGCCAGCAGCTTAGTCGGGACAGGAGGCAATGAGCAGTTCTTC. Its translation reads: CASSLVGTGGNEQFF.